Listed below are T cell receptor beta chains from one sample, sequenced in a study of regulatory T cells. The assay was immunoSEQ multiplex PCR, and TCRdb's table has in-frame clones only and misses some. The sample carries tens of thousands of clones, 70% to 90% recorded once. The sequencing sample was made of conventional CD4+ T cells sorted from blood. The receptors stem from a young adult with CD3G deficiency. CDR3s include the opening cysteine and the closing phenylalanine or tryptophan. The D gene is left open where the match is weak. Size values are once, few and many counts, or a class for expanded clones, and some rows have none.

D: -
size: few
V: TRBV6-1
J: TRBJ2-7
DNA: TGTGCCAGCAGTGAAGCCCACTGGAGAGTTTACGAGCAGTACTTC
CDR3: CASSEAHWRVYEQYF

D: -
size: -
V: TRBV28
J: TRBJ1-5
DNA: TGTGCCAGCGGACGGACCTATAGCAATCAGCCCCAGCATTTT
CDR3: CASGRTYSNQPQHF

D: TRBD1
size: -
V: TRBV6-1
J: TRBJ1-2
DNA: TGTGCCAGCAGTTTCGGGACAGCCCCCTATGGCTACACCTTC
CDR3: CASSFGTAPYGYTF

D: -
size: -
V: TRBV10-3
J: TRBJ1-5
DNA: TGTGCCATCAGTGAGTCCAGGTCCCCTAATCAGCCCCAGCATTTT
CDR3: CAISESRSPNQPQHF

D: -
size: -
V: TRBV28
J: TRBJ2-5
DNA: TGTGCCAGCAGTTTGAATATGGCCCCAGAGACCCAGTACTTC
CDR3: CASSLNMAPETQYF

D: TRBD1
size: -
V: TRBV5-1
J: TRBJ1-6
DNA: TGCGCCAGCAGCTTAAGGGGGCCTTCACCCCTCCACTTT
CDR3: CASSLRGPSPLHF

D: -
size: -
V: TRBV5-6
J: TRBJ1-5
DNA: TGTGCCAGCAGCCCCAGAGTGGGGGGCAATAGCAATCAGCCCCAGCATTTT
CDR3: CASSPRVGGNSNQPQHF

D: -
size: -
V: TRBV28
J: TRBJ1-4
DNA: TGTGCCAGCAATGCGGGCAATGAAAAACTGTTTTTT
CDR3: CASNAGNEKLFF

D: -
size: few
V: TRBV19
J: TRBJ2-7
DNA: TGTGCCAGCGGCTACGGCCTTAGCCACGAGCAGTACTTC
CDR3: CASGYGLSHEQYF

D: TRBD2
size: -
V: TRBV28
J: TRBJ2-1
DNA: TGTGCCAGCAGTTTCGGGGGAGGGCCAAGTGAGCAGTTCTTC
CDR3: CASSFGGGPSEQFF

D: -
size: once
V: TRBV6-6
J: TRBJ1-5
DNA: TGTGCCAGCAGTTATAAGGGCGTTCAGCCCCAGCATTTT
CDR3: CASSYKGVQPQHF

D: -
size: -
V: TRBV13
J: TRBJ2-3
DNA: TGTGCCAGCAGCCCGGGGCTCACGGAAGATACGCAGTATTTT
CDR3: CASSPGLTEDTQYF

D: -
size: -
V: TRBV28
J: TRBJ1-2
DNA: TGTGCCAGCAGCCCGGGGGGAAGAGCTAACTATGGCTACACCTTC
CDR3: CASSPGGRANYGYTF

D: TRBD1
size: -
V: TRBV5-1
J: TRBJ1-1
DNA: TGCGCCAGCAGCACGGGACAGGGTGGTGCTGAAGCTTTCTTT
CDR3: CASSTGQGGAEAFF

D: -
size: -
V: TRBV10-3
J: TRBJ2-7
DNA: TGTGCCATCAGTGAGTCGGAGTTGTACGAGCAGTACTTC
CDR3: CAISESELYEQYF

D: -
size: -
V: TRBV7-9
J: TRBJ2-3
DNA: TGTGCCAGCAGCGAAATTCAGCAGGGGTCAGATACGCAGTATTTT
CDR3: CASSEIQQGSDTQYF

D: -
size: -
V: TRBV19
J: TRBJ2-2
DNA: TGTGCCAGTAGTCGCGCAGGCGTGAACACCGGGGAGCTGTTTTTT
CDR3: CASSRAGVNTGELFF

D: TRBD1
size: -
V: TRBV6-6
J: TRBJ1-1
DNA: TGTGCCAGCAGTAGGCAGGGGGCTCGGGAGACTGAAGCTTTCTTT
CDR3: CASSRQGARETEAFF

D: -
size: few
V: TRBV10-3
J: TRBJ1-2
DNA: TGTGCCATCAGTGAGTTTGGAGATTCCTATGGCTACACCTTC
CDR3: CAISEFGDSYGYTF

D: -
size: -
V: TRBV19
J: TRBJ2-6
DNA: TGTGCCAGTAGTCCCGGGCGGTCGGGGGCCAACGTCCTGACTTTC
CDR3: CASSPGRSGANVLTF

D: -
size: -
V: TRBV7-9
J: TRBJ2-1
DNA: TGTGCCAGCAGCTTACGCAGGGAAGGGTTCGATGAGCAGTTCTTC
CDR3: CASSLRREGFDEQFF

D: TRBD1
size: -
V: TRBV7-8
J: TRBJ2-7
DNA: TGTGCCAGCAGCATACGGGACAGCTCCTACGAGCAGTACTTC
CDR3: CASSIRDSSYEQYF

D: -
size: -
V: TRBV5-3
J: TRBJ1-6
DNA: TGTGCCAGAAGCTCGGGGCATCTGAATTCACCCCTCCACTTT
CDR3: CARSSGHLNSPLHF

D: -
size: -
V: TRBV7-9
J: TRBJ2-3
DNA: TGTGCCAGCAGCCCCGGGTCTTACGGAGATACGCAGTATTTT
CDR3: CASSPGSYGDTQYF

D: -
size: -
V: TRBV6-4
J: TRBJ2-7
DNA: TGTGCCAGCAGTGACCAAGAAAGCCTCATCCCAACCTACGAGCAGTACTTC
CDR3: CASSDQESLIPTYEQYF

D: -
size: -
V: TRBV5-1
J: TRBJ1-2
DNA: TGCGCCAGCAGCTTGGTATCGGGGACCTATGGCTACACCTTC
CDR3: CASSLVSGTYGYTF

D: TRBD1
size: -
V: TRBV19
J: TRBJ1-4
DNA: TGTGCCAGTGCACGGCGCCGGGACAGGGGTTTGTATACTAATGAAAAACTGTTTTTT
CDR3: CASARRRDRGLYTNEKLFF

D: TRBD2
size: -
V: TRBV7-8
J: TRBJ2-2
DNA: TGTGCCAGCAGTCGTATTAGCGGGGCGAACACCGGGGAGCTGTTTTTT
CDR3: CASSRISGANTGELFF

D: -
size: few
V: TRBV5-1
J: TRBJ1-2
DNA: TGCGCCAGCAGCTTGGACCCCCAGCGTGGCTACACCTTC
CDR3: CASSLDPQRGYTF

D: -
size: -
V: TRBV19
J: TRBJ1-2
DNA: TGTGCCAGTAGTATAGGCACGCACTATGGCTACACCTTC
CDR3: CASSIGTHYGYTF

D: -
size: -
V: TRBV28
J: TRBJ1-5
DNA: TGTGCCAGCAGTTTAGAGGGGCAGCAGCCCCAGCATTTT
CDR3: CASSLEGQQPQHF

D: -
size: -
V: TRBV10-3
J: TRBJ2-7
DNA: TGTGCCATCAGTGCGGAGGGGCGCGAGCAGTACTTC
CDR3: CAISAEGREQYF

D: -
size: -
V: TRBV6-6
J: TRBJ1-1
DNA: TGTGCCAGCAGAACCTCAGGGGACACTGAAGCTTTCTTT
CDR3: CASRTSGDTEAFF

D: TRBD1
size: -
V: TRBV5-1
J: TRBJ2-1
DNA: TGCGCCAGCAGCAGGGACAGCAACCCCTTCAATGAGCAGTTCTTC
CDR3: CASSRDSNPFNEQFF

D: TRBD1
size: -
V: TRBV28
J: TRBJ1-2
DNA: TGTGCCAGCAGTTTCTACGGACAGGGACACAGCTACACCTTC
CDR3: CASSFYGQGHSYTF

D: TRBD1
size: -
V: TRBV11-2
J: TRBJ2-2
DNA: TGTGCCAGCAGCTTAGGCACTTGGACAGGGTCGGGAAACACCGGGGAGCTGTTTTTT
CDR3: CASSLGTWTGSGNTGELFF

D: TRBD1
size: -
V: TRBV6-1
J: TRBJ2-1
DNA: TGTGCCAGCAGTGAAGCGGGACAGGGAGGGAGTGAGCAGTTCTTC
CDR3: CASSEAGQGGSEQFF

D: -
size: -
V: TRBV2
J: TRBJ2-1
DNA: TGTGCCTCTCCCAGGGACCGCTCCTACAATGAGCAGTTCTTC
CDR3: CASPRDRSYNEQFF

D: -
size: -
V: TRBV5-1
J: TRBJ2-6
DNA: TGCGCCAGCAGGGACCCAGGGTATGGGCCTAAAGCCAACGTCCTGACTTTC
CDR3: CASRDPGYGPKANVLTF

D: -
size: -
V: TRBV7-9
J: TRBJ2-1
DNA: TGTGCCAGCAGCCGACTAGGGTATGAGCAGTTCTTC
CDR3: CASSRLGYEQFF

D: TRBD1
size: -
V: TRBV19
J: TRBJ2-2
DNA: TGTGCCAGTAGAAGTTTGGGACAGCCAAACACCGGGGAGCTGTTTTTT
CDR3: CASRSLGQPNTGELFF

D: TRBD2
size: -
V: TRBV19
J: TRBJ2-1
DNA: TGTGCCAGTAGTACAAGGACTAGCGGGACTTACGAGCAGTTCTTC
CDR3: CASSTRTSGTYEQFF